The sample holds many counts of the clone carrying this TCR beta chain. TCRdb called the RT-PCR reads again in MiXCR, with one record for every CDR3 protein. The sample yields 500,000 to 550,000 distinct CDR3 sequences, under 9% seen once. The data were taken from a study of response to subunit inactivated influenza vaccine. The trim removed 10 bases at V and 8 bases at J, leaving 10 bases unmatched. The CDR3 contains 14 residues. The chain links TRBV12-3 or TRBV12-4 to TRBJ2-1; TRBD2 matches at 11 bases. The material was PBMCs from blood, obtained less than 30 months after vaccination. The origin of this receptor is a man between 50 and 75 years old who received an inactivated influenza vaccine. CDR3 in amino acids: CATVAGGLGDEQFF. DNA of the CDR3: TGTGCCACCGTAGCGGGGGGGCTCGGAGATGAGCAGTTCTTC.